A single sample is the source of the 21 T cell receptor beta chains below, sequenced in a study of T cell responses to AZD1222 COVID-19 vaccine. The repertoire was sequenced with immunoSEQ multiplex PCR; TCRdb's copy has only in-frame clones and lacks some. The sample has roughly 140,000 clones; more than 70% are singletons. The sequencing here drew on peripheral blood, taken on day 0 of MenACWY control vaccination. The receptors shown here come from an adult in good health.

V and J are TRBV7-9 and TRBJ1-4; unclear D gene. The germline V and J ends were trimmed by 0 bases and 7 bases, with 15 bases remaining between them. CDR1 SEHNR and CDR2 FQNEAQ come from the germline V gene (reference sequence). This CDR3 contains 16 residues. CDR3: CASSLAERVFGEKLFF. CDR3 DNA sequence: TGTGCCAGCAGCTTAGCCGAAAGGGTATTCGGTGAAAAACTGTTTTTT. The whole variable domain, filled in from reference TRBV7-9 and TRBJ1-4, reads DTGVSQNPRHKITKRGQNVTFRCDPISEHNRLYWYRQTLGQGPEFLTYFQNEAQLEKSRLLSDRFSAERPKGSFSTLEIQRTEQGDSAMYLCASSLAERVFGEKLFFGSGTQLSVL.

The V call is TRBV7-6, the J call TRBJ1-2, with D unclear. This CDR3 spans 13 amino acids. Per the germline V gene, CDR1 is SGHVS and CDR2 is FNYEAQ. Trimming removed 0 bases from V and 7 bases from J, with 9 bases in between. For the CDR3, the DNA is TGTGCCAGCAGCTTAGCGCTAGGGTCTGGCTACACCTTC. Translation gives CASSLALGSGYTF. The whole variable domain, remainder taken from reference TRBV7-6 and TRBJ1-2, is GAGVSQSPRYKVTKRGQDVALRCDPISGHVSLYWYRQALGQGPEFLTYFNYEAQQDKSGLPNDRFSAERPEGSISTLTIQRTEQRDSAMYRCASSLALGSGYTFGSGTRLTVV.

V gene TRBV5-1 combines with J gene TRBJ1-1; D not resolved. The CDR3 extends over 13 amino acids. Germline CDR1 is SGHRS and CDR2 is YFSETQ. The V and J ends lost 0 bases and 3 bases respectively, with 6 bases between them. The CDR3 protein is CASSLVRDTEAFF. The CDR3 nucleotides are TGCGCCAGCAGCTTGGTGAGGGACACTGAAGCTTTCTTT. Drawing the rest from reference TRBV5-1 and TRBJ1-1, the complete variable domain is KAGVTQTPRYLIKTRGQQVTLSCSPISGHRSVSWYQQTPGQGLQFLFEYFSETQRNKGNFPGRFSGRQFSNSRSEMNVSTLELGDSALYLCASSLVRDTEAFFGQGTRLTVV.

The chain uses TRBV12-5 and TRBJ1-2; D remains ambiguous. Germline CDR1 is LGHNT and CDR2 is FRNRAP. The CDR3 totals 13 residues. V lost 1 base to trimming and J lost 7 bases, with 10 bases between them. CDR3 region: CASGLGPDFGYTF. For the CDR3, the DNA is TGTGCTAGTGGTTTGGGCCCGGACTTTGGCTACACCTTC.

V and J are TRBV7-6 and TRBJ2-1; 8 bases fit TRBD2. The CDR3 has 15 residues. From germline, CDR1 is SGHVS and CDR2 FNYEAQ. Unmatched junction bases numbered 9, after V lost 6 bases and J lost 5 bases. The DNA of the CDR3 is TGTGCCAGCAGGCAGACTAGCGAGGGGCACAATGAGCAGTTCTTC. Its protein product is CASRQTSEGHNEQFF.

CDR3 protein: CASSLGTSGVLGSNEQFF. In DNA form, the CDR3 reads TGTGCCAGCAGCTTAGGGACTAGCGGGGTGCTTGGATCCAATGAGCAGTTCTTC. The V gene is TRBV7-9, the J gene TRBJ2-1, with 12 bases identical to TRBD2. The length of the CDR3 is 18 residues. CDR1 and CDR2 (germline): SEHNR, FQNEAQ (reference sequence). Trimming removed 1 base from V and 6 bases from J; junction bases left unmatched: 10.

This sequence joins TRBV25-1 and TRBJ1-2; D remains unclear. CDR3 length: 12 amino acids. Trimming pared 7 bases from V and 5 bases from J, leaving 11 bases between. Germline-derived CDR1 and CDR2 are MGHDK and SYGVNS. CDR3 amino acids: CASKDRGYGYTF. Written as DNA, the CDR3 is TGTGCCAGCAAGGACCGCGGGTATGGCTACACCTTC.

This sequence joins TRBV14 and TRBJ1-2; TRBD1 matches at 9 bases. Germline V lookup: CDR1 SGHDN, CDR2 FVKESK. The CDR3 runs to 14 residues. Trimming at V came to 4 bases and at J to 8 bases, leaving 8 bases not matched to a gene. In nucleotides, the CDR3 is TGTGCCAGCAGCCGACAACAGGGGGCGGAGGGCTACACCTTC. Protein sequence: CASSRQQGAEGYTF.

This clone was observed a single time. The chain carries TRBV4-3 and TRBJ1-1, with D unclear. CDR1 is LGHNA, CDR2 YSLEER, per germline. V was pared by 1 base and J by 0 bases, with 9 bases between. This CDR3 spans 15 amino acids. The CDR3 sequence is CASSQGLRLNTEAFF. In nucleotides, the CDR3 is TGCGCCAGCAGCCAAGGGTTGCGGCTGAACACTGAAGCTTTCTTT.

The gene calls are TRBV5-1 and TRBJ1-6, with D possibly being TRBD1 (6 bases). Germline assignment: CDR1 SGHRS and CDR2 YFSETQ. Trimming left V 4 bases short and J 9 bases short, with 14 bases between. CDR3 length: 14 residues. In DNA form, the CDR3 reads TGCGCCAGCAGCCCGGCAGGGGAGGGTTCACCCCTCCACTTT. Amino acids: CASSPAGEGSPLHF.

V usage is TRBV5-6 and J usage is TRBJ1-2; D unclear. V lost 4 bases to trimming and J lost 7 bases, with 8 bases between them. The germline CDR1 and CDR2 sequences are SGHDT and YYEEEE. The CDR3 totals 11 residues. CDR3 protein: CASSRLVGYTF. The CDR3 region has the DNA TGTGCCAGCAGCAGATTGGTTGGCTACACCTTC.

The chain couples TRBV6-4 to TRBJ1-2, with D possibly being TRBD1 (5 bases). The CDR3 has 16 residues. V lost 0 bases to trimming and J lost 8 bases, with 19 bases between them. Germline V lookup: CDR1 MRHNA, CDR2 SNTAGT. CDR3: CASSDSGAAGIGGYTF. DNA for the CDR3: TGTGCCAGCAGTGACTCAGGAGCGGCAGGGATCGGAGGCTACACCTTC.

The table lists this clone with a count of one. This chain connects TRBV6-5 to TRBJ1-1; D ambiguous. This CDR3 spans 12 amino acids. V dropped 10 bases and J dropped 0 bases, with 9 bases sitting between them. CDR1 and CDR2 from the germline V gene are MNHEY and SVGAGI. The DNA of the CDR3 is TGTGCCACCCAAAAGGTGAACACTGAAGCTTTCTTT. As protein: CATQKVNTEAFF.

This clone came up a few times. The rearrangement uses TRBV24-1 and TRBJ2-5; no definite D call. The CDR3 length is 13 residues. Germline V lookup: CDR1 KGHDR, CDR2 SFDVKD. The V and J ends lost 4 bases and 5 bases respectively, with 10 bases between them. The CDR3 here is CATSDPIGETQYF. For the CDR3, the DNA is TGTGCCACCAGTGACCCGATCGGTGAGACCCAGTACTTC.

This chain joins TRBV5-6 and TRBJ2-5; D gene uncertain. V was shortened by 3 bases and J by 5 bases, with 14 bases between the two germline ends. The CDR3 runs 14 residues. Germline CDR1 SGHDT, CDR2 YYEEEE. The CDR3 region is CASSSSVGWETQYF. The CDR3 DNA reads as TGTGCCAGCAGCTCAAGTGTGGGTTGGGAGACCCAGTACTTC.

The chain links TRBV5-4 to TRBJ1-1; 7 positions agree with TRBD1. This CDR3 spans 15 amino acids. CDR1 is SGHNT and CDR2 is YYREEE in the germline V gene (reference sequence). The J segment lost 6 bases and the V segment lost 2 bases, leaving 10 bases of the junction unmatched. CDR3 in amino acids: CASSFRQGGIAEAFF. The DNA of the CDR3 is TGTGCCAGCAGCTTCCGACAGGGAGGGATCGCTGAAGCTTTCTTT. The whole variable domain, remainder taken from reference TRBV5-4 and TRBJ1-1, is ETGVTQSPTHLIKTRGQQVTLRCSSQSGHNTVSWYQQALGQGPQFIFQYYREEENGRGNFPPRFSGLQFPNYSSELNVNALELDDSALYLCASSFRQGGIAEAFFGQGTRLTVV.

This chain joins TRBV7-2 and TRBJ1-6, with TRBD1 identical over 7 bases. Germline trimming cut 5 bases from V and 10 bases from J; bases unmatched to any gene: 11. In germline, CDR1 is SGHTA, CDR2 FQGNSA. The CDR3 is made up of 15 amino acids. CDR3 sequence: CASSMHQGVESPLHF. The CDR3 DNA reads TGTGCCAGCAGCATGCATCAGGGGGTTGAATCACCCCTCCACTTT.

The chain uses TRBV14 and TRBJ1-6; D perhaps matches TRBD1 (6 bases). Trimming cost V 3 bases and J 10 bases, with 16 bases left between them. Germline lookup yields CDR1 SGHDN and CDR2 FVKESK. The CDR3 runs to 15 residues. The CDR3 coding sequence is TGTGCCAGCAGCCACTGGGGGGCTGGGATATCACCCCTCCACTTT. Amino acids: CASSHWGAGISPLHF.

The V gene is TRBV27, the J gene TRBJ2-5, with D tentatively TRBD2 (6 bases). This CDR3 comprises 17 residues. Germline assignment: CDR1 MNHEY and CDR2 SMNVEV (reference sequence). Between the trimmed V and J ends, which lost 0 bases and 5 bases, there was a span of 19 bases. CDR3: CASSLSRVPGTGETQYF. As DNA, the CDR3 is TGTGCCAGCAGTTTATCGCGGGTCCCAGGGACTGGGGAGACCCAGTACTTC.

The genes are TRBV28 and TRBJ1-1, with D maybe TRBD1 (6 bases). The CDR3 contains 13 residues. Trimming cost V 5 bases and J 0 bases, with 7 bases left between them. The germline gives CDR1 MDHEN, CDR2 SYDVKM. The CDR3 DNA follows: TGTGCCAGCAGTCGACAGGTGAACACTGAAGCTTTCTTT. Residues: CASSRQVNTEAFF.

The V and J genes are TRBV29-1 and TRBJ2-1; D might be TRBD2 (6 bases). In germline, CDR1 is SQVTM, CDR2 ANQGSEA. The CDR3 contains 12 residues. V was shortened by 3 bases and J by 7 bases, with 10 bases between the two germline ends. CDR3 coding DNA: TGCAGCGTTGACCGGGGGTATAATGAGCAGTTCTTC. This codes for CSVDRGYNEQFF.